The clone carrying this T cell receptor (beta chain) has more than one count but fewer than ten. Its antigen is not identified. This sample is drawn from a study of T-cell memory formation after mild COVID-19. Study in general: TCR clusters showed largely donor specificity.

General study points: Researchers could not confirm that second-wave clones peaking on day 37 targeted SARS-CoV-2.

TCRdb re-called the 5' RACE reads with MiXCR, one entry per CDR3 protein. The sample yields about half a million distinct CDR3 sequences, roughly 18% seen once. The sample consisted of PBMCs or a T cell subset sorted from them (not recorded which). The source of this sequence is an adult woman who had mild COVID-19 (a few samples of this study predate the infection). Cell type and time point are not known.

The CDR3 is CASSQDHGIGEQYF. CDR3 DNA: TGCGCCAGCAGCCAAGACCACGGGATCGGCGAGCAGTACTTC. The chain uses TRBV4-1 and TRBJ2-7; a weak D match, TRBD2 (5 bases). Trimming shortened V by 0 bases and J by 6 bases, and 12 bases separated the two germline ends. Germline CDR1 MGHRA, CDR2 YSYEKL. CDR3 length: 14 residues.